Below are 7 T cell receptor beta chains sequenced from a single sample in a study of blood T cell repertoires in COVID-19. Method: immunoSEQ multiplex PCR; TCRdb's copy keeps in-frame clones and lacks some. The table has 200,000 to 250,000 clones, about 85% seen once; the top ten hold 10% to 13%. Sample: PBMCs or T cells enriched from blood (not recorded which). The receptors were sampled from a man aged 30 to 39 who had recovered from COVID-19.

V is TRBV27 and J is TRBJ1-1, with D possibly being TRBD1 (5 bases). The ends were cut back, 3 bases at V and 4 bases at J, with 12 bases in the middle. CDR1 MNHEY and CDR2 SMNVEV come from the germline V gene (reference sequence). The CDR3 runs to 14 residues. CDR3 amino acids: CASSLMGHGTEAFF. Written as DNA, the CDR3 is TGTGCCAGCAGTTTGATGGGGCATGGCACTGAAGCTTTCTTT.

This clone was picked up one time. The rearrangement links TRBV3-1 (or the pseudogene TRBV3-2) to TRBJ1-1, with 9 bases that match TRBD1. The length of the CDR3 is 14 residues. Germline CDR1 is LGHDT and CDR2 is YNNKEL (reference sequence). With 3 bases clipped from V and 4 bases from J, the junction kept 3 bases outside the gene matches. The DNA of the CDR3 is TGTGCCAGCAGCCATACAGGGGGCTCCACTGAAGCTTTCTTT. Its translation: CASSHTGGSTEAFF.

This sequence joins TRBV24-1 and TRBJ2-5; 14 nucleotides align to TRBD2. The CDR3 covers 16 residues. Per germline, CDR1 KGHDR and CDR2 SFDVKD. V dropped 7 bases and J dropped 5; count of bases not matched to a gene: 8. The CDR3 loop is CATSGLAGGHGETQYF. CDR3 DNA sequence: TGTGCCACCAGCGGACTAGCGGGGGGTCATGGTGAGACCCAGTACTTC.

This chain connects TRBV9 to TRBJ1-4; TRBD1 is a possible D gene (5 bases). CDR1 is SGDLS, CDR2 YYNGEE, per germline. V lost 3 bases and J lost 11, with 14 bases in between. The CDR3 totals 13 residues. The chain's CDR3 is CASSAGHGGKLFF. The CDR3 DNA reads TGTGCCAGCAGCGCCGGACACGGAGGGAAACTGTTTTTT.

The chain uses TRBV12-3 or TRBV12-4 and TRBJ2-7, with 7 bases aligning to TRBD1. Trimming took 1 base from V and 4 from J; bases not matched to a gene: 1. This CDR3 has 13 residues. The CDR3, as DNA: TGTGCCAGCAGTTTAGGACAGGGATACGAGCAGTACTTC. This encodes CASSLGQGYEQYF.

V and J are TRBV7-2 and TRBJ2-7; TRBD1 agrees at 8 bases. CDR1 and CDR2 from the germline V gene are SGHTA and FQGNSA. The CDR3 runs 14 residues. The V gene end was trimmed by 8 bases and the J gene end by 6 bases; junction bases not matched to a gene: 12. CDR3 protein: CASQRRGTGGEQYF. In DNA, the CDR3 is TGTGCCAGCCAGAGAAGGGGGACAGGAGGCGAGCAGTACTTC.

The chain has TRBV5-5 and TRBJ2-1; D is unresolved. This CDR3 is built from 13 residues. V shed 1 base and J shed 4 bases, with 6 bases lying between them. Per the germline V gene, CDR1 is SGHKS and CDR2 is YYEKEE (reference sequence). Here the CDR3 reads CASSLLLYNEQFF. CDR3 bases: TGTGCCAGCAGCTTGTTACTTTACAATGAGCAGTTCTTC.